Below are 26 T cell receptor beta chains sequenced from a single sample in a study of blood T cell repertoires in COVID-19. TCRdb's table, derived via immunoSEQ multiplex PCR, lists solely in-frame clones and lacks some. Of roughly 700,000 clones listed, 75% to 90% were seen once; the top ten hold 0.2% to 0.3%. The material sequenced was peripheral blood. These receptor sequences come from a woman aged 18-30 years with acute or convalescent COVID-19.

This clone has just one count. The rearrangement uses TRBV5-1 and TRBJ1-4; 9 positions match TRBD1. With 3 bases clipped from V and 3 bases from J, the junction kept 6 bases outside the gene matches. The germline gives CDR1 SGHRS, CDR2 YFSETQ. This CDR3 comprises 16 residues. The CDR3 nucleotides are TGCGCCAGCAGCTCCAACAGGGGGCCTCCTAATGAAAAACTGTTTTTT. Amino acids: CASSSNRGPPNEKLFF.

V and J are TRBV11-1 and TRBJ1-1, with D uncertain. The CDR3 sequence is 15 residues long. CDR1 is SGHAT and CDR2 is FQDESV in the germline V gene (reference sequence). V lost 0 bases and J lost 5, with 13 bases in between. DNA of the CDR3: TGTGCCAGCAGCTTAGCAGGGTTCTCGGGGACTGAAGCTTTCTTT. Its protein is CASSLAGFSGTEAFF.

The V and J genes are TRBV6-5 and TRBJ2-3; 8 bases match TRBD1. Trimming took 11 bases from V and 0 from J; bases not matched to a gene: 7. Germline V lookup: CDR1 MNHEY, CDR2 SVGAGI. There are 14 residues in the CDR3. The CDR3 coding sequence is TGTGCCGCCCAGGGGGCACTTAGCACAGATACGCAGTATTTT. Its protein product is CAAQGALSTDTQYF.

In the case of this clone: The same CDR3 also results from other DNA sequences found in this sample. This CDR3 reads CASSPGSQETQYF. The CDR3 bases are TGTGCCAGCTCACCGGGGAGCCAAGAGACCCAGTACTTC. This chain uses TRBV18 with TRBJ2-5; tentative D call: TRBD2 (5 bases). Trimming cost V 3 bases and J 1 base, with 6 bases left between them. CDR1 KGHSH and CDR2 LQKENI come from the germline V gene. CDR3 length equals 13 residues. Variable domain in full (rest from reference TRBV18 and TRBJ2-5): NAGVMQNPRHLVRRRGQEARLRCSPMKGHSHVYWYRQLPEEGLKFMVYLQKENIIDESGMPKERFSAEFPKEGPSILRIQQVVRGDSAAYFCASSPGSQETQYFGPGTRLLVL.

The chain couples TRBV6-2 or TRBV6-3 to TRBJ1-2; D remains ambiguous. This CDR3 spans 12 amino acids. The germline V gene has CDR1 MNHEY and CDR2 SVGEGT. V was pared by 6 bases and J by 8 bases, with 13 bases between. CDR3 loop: CASSSGLGGYTF. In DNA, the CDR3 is TGTGCCAGCAGCTCCGGGTTAGGCGGCTACACCTTC.

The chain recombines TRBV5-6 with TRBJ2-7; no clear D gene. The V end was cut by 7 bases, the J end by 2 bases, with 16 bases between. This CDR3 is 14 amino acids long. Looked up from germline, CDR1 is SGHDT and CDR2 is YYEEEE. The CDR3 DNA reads TGTGCCAGCGGTTCAACGATGGGCACCTACGAGCAGTACTTC. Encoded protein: CASGSTMGTYEQYF. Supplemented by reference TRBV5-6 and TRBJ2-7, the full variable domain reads DAGVTQSPTHLIKTRGQQVTLRCSPKSGHDTVSWYQQALGQGPQFIFQYYEEEERQRGNFPDRFSGHQFPNYSSELNVNALLLGDSALYLCASGSTMGTYEQYFGPGTRLTVT.

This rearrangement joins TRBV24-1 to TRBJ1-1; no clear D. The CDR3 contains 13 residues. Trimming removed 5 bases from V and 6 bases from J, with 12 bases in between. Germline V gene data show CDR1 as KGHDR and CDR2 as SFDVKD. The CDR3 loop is CATSARDTSEAFF. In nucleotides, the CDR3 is TGTGCCACCAGTGCCCGCGACACTTCTGAAGCTTTCTTT.

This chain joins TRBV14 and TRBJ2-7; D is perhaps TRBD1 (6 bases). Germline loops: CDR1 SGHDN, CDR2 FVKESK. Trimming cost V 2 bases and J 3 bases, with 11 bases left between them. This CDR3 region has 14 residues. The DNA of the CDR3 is TGTGCCAGCAGCCAAACAGGGACCAGCTACGAGCAGTACTTC. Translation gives CASSQTGTSYEQYF.

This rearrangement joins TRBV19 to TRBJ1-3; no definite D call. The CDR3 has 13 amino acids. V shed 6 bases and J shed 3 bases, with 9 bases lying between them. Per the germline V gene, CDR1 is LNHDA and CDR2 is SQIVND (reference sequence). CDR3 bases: TGTGCCAGTAGCATTGGGCGTGGAAACACCATATATTTT. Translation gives CASSIGRGNTIYF.

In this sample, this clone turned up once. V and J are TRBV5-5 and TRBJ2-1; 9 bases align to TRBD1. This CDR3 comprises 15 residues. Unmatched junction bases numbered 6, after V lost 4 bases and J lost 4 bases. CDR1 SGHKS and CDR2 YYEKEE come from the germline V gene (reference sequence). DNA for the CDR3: TGTGCCAGCAGCCGTGGGACAGGGCTATACAATGAGCAGTTCTTC. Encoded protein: CASSRGTGLYNEQFF.

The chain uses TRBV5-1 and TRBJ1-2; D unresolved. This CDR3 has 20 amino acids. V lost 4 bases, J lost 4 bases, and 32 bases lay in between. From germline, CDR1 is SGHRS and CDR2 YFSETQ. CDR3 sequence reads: CASSPGGTIPKLSYGYGYTF. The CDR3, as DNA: TGCGCCAGCAGCCCCGGCGGCACGATTCCAAAATTGAGTTACGGCTATGGCTACACCTTC.

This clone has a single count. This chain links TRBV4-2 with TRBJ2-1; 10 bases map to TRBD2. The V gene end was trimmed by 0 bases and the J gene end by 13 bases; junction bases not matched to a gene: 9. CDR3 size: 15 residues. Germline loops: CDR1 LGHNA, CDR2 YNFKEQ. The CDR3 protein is CASSQDAGLAGAQFF. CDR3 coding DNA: TGTGCCAGCAGCCAAGATGCGGGGCTAGCGGGGGCCCAGTTCTTC.

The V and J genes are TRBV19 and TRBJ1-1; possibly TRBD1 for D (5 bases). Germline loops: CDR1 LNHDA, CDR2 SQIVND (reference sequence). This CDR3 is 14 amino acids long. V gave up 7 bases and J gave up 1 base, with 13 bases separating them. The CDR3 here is CASMRLGQNTEAFF. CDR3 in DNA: TGTGCCAGTATGCGACTCGGACAGAACACTGAAGCTTTCTTT.

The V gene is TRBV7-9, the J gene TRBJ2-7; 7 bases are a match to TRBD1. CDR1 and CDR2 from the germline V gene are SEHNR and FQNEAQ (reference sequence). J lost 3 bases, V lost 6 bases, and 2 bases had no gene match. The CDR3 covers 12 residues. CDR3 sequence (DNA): TGTGCCAGCAGTGGGACAGACTACGAGCAGTACTTC. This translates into CASSGTDYEQYF.

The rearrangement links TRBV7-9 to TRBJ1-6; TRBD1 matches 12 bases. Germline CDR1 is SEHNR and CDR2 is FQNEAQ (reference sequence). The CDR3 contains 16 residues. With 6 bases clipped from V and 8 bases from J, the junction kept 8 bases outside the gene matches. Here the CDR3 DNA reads TGTGCCAGCAGGCCCGGGACAGGGGGCGAATATTCACCCCTCCACTTT. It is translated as CASRPGTGGEYSPLHF.

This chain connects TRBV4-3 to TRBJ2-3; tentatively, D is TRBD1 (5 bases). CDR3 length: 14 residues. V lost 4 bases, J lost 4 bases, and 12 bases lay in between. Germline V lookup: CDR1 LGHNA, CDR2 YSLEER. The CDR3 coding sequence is TGCGCCAGCAGCCCTCAGGGTTCTGCAGATACGCAGTATTTT. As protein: CASSPQGSADTQYF.

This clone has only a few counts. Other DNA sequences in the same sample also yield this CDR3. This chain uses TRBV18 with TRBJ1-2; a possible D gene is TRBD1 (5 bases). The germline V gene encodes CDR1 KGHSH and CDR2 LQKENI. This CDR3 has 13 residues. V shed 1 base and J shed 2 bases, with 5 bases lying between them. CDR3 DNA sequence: TGTGCCAGCTCACCACAGGGGAACTATGGCTACACCTTC. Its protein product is CASSPQGNYGYTF.

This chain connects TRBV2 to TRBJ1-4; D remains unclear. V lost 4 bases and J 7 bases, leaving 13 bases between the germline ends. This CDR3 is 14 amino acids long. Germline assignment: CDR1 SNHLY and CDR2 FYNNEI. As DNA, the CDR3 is TGTGCCAGCAGTGGAATTAAGCCTAGTGAAAAACTGTTTTTT. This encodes CASSGIKPSEKLFF.

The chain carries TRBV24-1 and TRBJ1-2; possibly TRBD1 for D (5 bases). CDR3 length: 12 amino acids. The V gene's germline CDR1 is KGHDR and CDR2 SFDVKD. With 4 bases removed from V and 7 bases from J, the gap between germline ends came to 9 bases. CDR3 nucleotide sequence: TGTGCCACCAGTGAAACCACAGGTGGCTACACCTTC. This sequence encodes CATSETTGGYTF.

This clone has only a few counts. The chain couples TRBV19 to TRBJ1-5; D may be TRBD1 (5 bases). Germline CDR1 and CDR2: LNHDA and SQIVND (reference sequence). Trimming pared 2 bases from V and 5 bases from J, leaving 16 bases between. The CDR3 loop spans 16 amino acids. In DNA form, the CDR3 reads TGTGCCAGTAGTATAATTGAGTCAGGGTTGCATCAGCCCCAGCATTTT. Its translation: CASSIIESGLHQPQHF.

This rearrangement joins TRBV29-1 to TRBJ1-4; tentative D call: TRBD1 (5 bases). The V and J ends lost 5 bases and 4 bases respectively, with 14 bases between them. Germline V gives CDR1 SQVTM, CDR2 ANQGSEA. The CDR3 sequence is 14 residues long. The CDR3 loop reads CSVWEGSGNEKLFF. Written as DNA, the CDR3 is TGCAGCGTTTGGGAGGGGTCGGGTAATGAAAAACTGTTTTTT.

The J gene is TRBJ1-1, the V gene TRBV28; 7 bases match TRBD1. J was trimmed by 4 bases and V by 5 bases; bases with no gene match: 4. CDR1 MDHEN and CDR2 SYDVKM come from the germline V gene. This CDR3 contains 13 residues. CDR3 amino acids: CASSNRGRTEAFF. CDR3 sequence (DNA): TGTGCCAGCAGTAACAGGGGTCGCACTGAAGCTTTCTTT.

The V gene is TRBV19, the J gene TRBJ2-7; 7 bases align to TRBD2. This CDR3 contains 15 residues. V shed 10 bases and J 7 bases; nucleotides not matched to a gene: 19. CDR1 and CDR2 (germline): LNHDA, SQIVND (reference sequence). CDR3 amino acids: CATDPPGGGLEEQYF. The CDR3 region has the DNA TGTGCCACCGATCCTCCGGGGGGAGGCCTTGAGGAGCAGTACTTC.

The CDR3 coding sequence is TGCAGTGCTAGTACTGAATATAGCAATCAGCCCCAGCATTTT. Protein sequence: CSASTEYSNQPQHF. The chain couples TRBV20-1 to TRBJ1-5; D unresolved. V shed 3 bases and J shed 0 bases, with 9 bases lying between them. The length of the CDR3 is 14 residues. Germline V CDR1 and CDR2: DFQATT, SNEGSKA (reference sequence).

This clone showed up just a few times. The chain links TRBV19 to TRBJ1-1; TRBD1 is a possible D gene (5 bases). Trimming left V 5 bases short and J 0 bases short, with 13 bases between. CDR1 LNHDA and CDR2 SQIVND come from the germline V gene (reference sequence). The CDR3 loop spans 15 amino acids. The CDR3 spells CASSQQETMNTEAFF. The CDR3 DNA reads TGTGCCAGTAGTCAACAGGAGACGATGAACACTGAAGCTTTCTTT. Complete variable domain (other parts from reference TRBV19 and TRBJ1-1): DGGITQSPKYLFRKEGQNVTLSCEQNLNHDAMYWYRQDPGQGLRLIYYSQIVNDFQKGDIAEGYSVSREKKESFPLTVTSAQKNPTAFYLCASSQQETMNTEAFFGQGTRLTVV.

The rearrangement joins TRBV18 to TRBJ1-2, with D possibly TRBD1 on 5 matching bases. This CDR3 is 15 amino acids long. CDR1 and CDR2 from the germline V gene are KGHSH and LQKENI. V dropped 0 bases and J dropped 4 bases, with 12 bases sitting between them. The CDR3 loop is CASSPPPAQGYGYTF. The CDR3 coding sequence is TGTGCCAGCTCACCACCTCCAGCCCAGGGCTATGGCTACACCTTC.